This T cell receptor beta chain derives from a study of blood T cell repertoires in COVID-19. About the study: There were acute and convalescent COVID-19 samples, and they came from the United States, Italy and Spain. Sample material is recorded as cDNA or gDNA derived from T cells, B-cell-depleted T cells, or PBMCs.

Original data processing: Using reference gene primer amplification, nucleated cell counts were estimated. Assay used: immunoSEQ multiplex PCR; TCRdb lists only in-frame clones, some missing. V and J calls and clone size are as listed in that table; D and trimming were resolved from the DNA. The sample yields fewer than 350,000 clones, around 81% seen once. This clone was found a few times. This CDR3 region has 15 residues. In germline, CDR1 is MNHEY, CDR2 SMNVEV (reference sequence). The V gene lost 5 bases and the J gene lost 10 bases, with 18 bases spanning the gap. This TCR was recovered from a woman aged 55-70 years with active or convalescent COVID-19. The chain joins TRBV27 to TRBJ1-6; D is possibly TRBD1 (6 bases). Sequencing was carried out using peripheral blood. In nucleotides, the CDR3 is TGTGCCAGCAGTCTCTTCGGGACATGGGACTCACCCCTCCACTTT. Protein: CASSLFGTWDSPLHF.